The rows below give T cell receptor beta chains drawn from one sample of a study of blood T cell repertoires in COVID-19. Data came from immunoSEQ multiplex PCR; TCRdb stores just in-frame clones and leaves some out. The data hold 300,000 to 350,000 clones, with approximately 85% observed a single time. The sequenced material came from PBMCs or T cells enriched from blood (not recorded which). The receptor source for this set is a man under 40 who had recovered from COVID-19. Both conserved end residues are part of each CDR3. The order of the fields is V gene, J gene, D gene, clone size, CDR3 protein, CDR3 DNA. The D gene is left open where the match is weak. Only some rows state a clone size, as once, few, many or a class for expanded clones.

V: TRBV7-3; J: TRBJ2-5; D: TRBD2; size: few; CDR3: CASSSTGAGGETQYF; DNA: TGTGCCAGCAGCTCGACCGGAGCGGGGGGAGAGACCCAGTACTTC
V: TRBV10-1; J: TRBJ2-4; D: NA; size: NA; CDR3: CASSESGGAKNIQYF; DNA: TGCGCCAGCAGTGAGTCGGGGGGAGCCAAAAACATTCAGTACTTC
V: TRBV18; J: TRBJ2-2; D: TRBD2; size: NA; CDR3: CASSPREAGELFF; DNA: TGTGCCAGCTCACCCCGGGAGGCCGGGGAGCTGTTTTTT
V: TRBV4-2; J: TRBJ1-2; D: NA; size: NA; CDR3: CASSPGARATIYGYTF; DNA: TGTGCCAGCAGCCCTGGGGCCAGGGCGACGATCTATGGCTACACCTTC
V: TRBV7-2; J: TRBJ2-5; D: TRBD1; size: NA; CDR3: CASSPFRAGGGPGYF; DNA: TGTGCCAGCAGCCCTTTCCGGGCAGGGGGCGGCCCGGGGTACTTC
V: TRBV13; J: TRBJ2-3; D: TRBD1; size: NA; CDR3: CASSPGQGRADTQYF; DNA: TGTGCCAGCAGCCCCGGACAGGGGCGGGCCGATACGCAGTATTTT
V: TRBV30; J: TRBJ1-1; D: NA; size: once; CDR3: CAWTVGLNTEAFF; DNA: TGTGCCTGGACGGTGGGCCTGAACACTGAAGCTTTCTTT
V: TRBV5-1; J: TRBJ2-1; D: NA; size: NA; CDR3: CASSLAYPGGGADEQFF; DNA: TGCGCCAGCAGCTTGGCGTACCCTGGAGGGGGGGCGGATGAGCAGTTCTTC
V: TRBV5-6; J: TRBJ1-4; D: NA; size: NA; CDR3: CASSLATGLEKLFF; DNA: TGTGCCAGCAGCTTGGCCACAGGTCTTGAAAAACTGTTTTTT
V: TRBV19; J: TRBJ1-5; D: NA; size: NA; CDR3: CASSGLNSNQPQHF; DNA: TGTGCCAGCAGCGGCCTTAATAGCAATCAGCCCCAGCATTTT
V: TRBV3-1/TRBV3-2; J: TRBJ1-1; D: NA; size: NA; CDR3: CASSKQAVAEAFF; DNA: TGTGCCAGCAGCAAACAGGCGGTGGCTGAAGCTTTCTTT
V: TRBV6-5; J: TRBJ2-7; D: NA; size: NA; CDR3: CASSYRRFYEQYF; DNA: TGTGCCAGCAGTTATAGAAGATTCTACGAGCAGTACTTC
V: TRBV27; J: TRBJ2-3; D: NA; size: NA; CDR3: CASSLFGQPTDTQYF; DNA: TGTGCCAGCAGTTTATTTGGACAGCCCACAGATACGCAGTATTTT
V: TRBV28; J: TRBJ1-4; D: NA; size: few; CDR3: CASSLLAGSGEKLFF; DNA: TGTGCCAGCAGTTTATTGGCAGGGTCAGGGGAAAAACTGTTTTTT
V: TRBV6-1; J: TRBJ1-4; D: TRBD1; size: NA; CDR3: CASSEGGQGFEKLFF; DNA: TGTGCCAGCAGTGAAGGGGGACAGGGCTTTGAAAAACTGTTTTTT
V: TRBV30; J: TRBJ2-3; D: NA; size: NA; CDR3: CAWTRGAPTDTQYF; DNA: TGTGCCTGGACCCGGGGGGCCCCCACAGATACGCAGTATTTT
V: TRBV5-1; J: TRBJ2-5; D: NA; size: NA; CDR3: CASSLFGAQEGETQYF; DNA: TGCGCCAGCAGCTTATTTGGGGCGCAGGAAGGAGAGACCCAGTACTTC
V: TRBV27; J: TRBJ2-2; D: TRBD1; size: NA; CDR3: CASSKGALNTGELFF; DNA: TGTGCCAGCAGTAAGGGGGCTCTGAACACCGGGGAGCTGTTTTTT
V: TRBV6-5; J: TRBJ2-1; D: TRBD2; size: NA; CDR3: CASSYTSGGVNEQFF; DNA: TGTGCCAGCAGCTACACTAGCGGGGGTGTCAATGAGCAGTTCTTC
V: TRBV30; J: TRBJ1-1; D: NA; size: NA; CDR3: CACSYRAAEAFF; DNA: TGTGCCTGCTCTTACAGGGCGGCTGAAGCTTTCTTT
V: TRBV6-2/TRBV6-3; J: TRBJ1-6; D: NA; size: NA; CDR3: CASSQGSPLHF; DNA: TGTGCCAGCAGTCAGGGGTCACCCCTCCACTTT
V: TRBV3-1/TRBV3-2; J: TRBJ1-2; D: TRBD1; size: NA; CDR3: CASSQDWGQGYGYTF; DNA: TGTGCCAGCAGCCAAGATTGGGGACAGGGCTATGGCTACACCTTC
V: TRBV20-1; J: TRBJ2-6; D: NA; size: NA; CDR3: CSASPAGAGANVLTF; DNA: TGCAGTGCTAGTCCGGCAGGGGCTGGGGCCAACGTCCTGACTTTC
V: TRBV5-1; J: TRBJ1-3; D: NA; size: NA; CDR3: CASSPHLGPSGNTIYF; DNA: TGCGCCAGCAGCCCGCATCTTGGCCCCTCTGGAAACACCATATATTTT
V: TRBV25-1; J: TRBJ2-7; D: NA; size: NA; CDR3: CASSERQTYEQYF; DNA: TGTGCCAGCAGTGAGAGGCAGACCTACGAGCAGTACTTC
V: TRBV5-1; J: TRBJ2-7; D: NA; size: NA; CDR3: CASSLRTALHEQYF; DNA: TGCGCCAGCAGCCTCCGGACAGCTCTACACGAGCAGTACTTC
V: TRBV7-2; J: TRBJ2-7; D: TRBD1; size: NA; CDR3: CASSPRGQGPPEQYF; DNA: TGTGCCAGCAGCCCACGCGGACAGGGCCCCCCCGAGCAGTACTTC
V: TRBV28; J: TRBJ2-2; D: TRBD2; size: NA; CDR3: CASLRRGGRGGELFF; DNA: TGTGCCAGCTTAAGGCGGGGGGGCCGTGGCGGGGAGCTGTTTTTT
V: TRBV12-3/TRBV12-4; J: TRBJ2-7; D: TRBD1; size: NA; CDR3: CASRDRGYEQYF; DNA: TGTGCCAGCAGGGACAGGGGCTACGAGCAGTACTTC
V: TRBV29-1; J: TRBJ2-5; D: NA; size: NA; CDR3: CSVGQGGPETQYF; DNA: TGCAGCGTTGGGCAGGGAGGCCCAGAGACCCAGTACTTC
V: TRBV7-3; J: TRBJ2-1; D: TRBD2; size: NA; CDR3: CASSLTPLAGESDEQFF; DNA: TGTGCCAGCAGCTTAACCCCCCTAGCGGGGGAATCCGATGAGCAGTTCTTC
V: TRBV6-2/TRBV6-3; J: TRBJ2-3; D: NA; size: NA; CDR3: CASSLYTDTQYF; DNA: TGTGCCAGCAGTCTTTATACAGATACGCAGTATTTT
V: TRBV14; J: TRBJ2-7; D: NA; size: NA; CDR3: CASSQDRREQYF; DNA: TGTGCCAGCAGCCAAGATCGGCGGGAGCAGTACTTC
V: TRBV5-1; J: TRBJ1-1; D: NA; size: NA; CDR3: CASRLSEGRNTEAFF; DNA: TGCGCCAGCAGGCTCTCCGAGGGTCGGAACACTGAAGCTTTCTTT
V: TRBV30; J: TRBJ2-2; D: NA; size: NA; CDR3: CAWSSWGRTGELFF; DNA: TGTGCCTGGAGTTCCTGGGGGCGCACCGGGGAGCTGTTTTTT
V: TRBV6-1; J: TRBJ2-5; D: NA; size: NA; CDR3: CASSDVVQGQETQYF; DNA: TGTGCCAGCAGTGACGTGGTACAGGGCCAAGAGACCCAGTACTTC
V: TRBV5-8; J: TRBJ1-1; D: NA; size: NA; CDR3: CASSWGSDRLNTEAFF; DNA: TGTGCCAGCAGCTGGGGCTCGGACAGATTGAACACTGAAGCTTTCTTT